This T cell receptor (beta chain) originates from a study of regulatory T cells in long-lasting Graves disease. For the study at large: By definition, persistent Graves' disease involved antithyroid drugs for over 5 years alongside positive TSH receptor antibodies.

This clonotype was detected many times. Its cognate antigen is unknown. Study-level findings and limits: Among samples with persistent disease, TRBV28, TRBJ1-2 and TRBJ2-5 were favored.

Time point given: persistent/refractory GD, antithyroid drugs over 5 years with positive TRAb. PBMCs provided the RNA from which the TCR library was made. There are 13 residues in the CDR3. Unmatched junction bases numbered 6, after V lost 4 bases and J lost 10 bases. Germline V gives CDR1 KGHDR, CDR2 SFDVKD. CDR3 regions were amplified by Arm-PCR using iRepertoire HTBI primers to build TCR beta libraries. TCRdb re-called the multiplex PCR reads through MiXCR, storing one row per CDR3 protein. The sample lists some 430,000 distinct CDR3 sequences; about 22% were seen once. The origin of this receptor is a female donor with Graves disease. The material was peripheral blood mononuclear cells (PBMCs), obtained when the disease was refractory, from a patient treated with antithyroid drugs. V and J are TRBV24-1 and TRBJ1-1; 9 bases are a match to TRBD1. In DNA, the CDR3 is TGTGCCACCAGTGAGGCGGACAGGGGTGCAGCTTTCTTT. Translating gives CATSEADRGAAFF.